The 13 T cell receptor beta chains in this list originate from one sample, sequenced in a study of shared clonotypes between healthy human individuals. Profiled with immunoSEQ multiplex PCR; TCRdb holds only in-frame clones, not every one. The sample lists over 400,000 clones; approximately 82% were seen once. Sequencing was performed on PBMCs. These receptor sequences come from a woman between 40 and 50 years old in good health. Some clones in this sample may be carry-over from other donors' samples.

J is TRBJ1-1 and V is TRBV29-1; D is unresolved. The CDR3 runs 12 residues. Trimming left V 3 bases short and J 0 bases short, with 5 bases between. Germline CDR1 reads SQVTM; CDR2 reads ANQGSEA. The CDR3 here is CSVDGLNTEAFF. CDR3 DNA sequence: TGCAGCGTTGACGGCTTGAACACTGAAGCTTTCTTT.

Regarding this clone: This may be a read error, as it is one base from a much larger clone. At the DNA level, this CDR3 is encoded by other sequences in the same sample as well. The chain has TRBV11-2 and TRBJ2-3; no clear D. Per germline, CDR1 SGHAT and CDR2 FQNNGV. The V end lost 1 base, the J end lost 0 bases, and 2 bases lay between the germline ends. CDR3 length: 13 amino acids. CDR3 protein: CASSLGSTDTQYF. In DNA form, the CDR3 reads TGTGCCAGCAGCTTAGGGAGCACAGATACGCAGTATTTT. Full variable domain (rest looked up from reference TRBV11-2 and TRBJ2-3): EAGVAQSPRYKIIEKRQSVAFWCNPISGHATLYWYQQILGQGPKLLIQFQNNGVVDDSQLPKDRFSAERLKGVDSTLKIQPAKLEDSAVYLCASSLGSTDTQYFGPGTRLTVL.

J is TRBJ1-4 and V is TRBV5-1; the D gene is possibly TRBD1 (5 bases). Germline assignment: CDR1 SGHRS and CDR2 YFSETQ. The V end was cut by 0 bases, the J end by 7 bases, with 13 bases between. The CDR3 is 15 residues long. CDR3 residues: CASSLAQVGAEKLFF. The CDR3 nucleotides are TGCGCCAGCAGCTTGGCCCAGGTTGGGGCTGAAAAACTGTTTTTT.

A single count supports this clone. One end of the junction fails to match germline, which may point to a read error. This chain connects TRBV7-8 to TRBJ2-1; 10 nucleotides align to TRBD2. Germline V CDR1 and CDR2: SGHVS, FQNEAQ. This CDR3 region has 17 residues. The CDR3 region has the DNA TGTGCCAGCAGCATAGCGGGAGGAACGAGCTCCTACAATGAGCAGTTCTTC. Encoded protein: CASSIAGGTSSYNEQFF.

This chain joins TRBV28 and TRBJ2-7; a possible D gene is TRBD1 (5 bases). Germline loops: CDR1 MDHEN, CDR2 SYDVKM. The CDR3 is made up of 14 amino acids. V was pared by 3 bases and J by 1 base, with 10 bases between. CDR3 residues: CASSFRSGSYEQYF. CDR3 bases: TGTGCCAGCAGTTTCAGGTCAGGGTCCTACGAGCAGTACTTC.

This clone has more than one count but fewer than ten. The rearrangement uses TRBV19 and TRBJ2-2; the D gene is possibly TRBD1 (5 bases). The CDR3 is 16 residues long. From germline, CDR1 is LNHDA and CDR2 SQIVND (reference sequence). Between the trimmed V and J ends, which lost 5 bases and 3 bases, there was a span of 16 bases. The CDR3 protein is CASSLTTASYTGELFF. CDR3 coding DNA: TGTGCCAGTAGTCTGACGACAGCCTCGTACACCGGGGAGCTGTTTTTT.

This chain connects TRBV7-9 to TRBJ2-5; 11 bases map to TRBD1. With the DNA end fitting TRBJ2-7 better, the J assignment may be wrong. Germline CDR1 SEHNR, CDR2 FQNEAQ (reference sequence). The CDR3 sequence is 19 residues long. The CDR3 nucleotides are TGTGCCAGCAGCGCGGACAGGGGGCGCGGGGACTATCACCCCTACGAGCAGTACTTC. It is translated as CASSADRGRGDYHPYEQYF.

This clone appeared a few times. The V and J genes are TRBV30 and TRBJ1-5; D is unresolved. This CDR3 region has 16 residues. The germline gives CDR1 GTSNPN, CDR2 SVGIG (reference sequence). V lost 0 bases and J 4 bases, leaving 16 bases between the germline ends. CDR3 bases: TGTGCCTGGAGTGTACCGGGTTGGATAACAAATCAGCCCCAGCATTTT. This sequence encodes CAWSVPGWITNQPQHF.

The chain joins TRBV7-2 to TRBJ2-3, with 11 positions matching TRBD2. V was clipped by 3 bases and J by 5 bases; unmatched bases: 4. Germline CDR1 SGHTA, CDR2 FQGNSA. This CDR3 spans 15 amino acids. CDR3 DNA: TGTGCCAGCAGCTTGACTAGCGGGGCGCGAGATACGCAGTATTTT. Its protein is CASSLTSGARDTQYF.

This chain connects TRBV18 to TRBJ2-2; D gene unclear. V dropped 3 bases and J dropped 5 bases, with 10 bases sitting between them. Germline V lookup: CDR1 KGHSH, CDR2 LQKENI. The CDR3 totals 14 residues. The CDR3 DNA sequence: TGTGCCAGCTCACCGACTCAGCAGACCGGGGAGCTGTTTTTT. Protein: CASSPTQQTGELFF.

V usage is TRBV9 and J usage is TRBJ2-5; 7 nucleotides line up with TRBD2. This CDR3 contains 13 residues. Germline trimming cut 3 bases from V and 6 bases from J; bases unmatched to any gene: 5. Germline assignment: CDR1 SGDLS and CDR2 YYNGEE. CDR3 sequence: CASSDRLAKTQYF. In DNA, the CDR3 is TGTGCCAGCAGCGACAGACTAGCCAAGACCCAGTACTTC.

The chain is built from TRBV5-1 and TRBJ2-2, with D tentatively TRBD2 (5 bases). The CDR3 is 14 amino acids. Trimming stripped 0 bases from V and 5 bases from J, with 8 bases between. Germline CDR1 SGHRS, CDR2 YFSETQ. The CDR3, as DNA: TGCGCCAGCAGCTTGGGGGAGAGTACCGGGGAGCTGTTTTTT. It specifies CASSLGESTGELFF.

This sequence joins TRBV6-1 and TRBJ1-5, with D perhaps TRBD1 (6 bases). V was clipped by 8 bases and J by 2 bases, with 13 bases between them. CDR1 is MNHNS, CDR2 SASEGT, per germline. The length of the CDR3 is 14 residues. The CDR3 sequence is CASGPGGRNQPQHF. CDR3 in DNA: TGTGCCAGCGGCCCGGGGGGCCGCAATCAGCCCCAGCATTTT.